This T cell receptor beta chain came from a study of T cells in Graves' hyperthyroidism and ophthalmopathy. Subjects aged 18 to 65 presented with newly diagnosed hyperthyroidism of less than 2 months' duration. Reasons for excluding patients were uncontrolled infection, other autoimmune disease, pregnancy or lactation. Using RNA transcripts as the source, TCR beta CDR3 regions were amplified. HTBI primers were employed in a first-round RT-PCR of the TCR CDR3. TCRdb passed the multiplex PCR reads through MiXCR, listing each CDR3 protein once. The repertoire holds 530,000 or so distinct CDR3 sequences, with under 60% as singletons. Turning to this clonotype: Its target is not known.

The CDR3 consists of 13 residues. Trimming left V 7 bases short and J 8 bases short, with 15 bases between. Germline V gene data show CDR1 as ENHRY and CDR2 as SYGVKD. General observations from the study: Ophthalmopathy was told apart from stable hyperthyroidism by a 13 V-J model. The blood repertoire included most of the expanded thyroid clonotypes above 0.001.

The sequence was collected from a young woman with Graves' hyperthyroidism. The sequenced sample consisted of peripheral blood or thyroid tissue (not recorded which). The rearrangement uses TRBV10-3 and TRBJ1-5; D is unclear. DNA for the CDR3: TGTGCCATCAACGACCGCGGAGAGGAGCCCCAGCATTTT. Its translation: CAINDRGEEPQHF.